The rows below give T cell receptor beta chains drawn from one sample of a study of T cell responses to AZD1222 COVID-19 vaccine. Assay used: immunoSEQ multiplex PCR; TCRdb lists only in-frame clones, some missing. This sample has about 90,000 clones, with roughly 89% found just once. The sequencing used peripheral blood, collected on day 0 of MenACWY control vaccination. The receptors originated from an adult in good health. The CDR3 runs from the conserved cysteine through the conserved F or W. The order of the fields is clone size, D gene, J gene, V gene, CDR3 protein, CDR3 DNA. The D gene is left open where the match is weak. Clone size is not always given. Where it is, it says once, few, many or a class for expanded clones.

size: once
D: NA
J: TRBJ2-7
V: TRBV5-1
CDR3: CASSLGPTGDPYEQYF
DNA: TGCGCCAGCAGCTTGGGGCCGACAGGAGACCCCTACGAGCAGTACTTC

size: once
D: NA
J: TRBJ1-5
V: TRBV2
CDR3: CASSPRGGESNQPQHF
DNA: TGTGCCAGCAGTCCCCGGGGAGGAGAAAGCAATCAGCCCCAGCATTTT

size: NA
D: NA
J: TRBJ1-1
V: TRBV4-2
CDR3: CASSQDGQEAFF
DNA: TGTGCCAGCAGCCAAGATGGACAGGAAGCTTTCTTT

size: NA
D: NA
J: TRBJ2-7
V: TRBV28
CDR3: CASSLSSYEQYF
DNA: TGTGCCAGCAGTTTATCCTCCTACGAGCAGTACTTC

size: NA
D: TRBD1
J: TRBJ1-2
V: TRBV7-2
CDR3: CASSYRGQALYGYTF
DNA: TGTGCCAGCAGCTACCGAGGACAGGCCCTCTATGGCTACACCTTC

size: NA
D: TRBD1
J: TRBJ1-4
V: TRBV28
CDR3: CASTRTGNNEKLFF
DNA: TGTGCCAGCACCCGGACAGGCAATAATGAAAAACTGTTTTTT

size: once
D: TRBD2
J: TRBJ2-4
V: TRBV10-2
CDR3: CASSDLRAAGLAKNIQYF
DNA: TGCGCCAGCAGTGATTTGAGGGCAGCGGGGCTAGCCAAAAACATTCAGTACTTC

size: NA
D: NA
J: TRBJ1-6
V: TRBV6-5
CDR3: CASNGAGYNSPLHF
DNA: TGTGCCAGCAACGGGGCAGGGTATAATTCACCCCTCCACTTT

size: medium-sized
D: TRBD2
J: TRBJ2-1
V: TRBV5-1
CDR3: CASRTSGTHWEQFF
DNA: TGCGCCAGCAGGACTAGCGGGACGCACTGGGAGCAGTTCTTC

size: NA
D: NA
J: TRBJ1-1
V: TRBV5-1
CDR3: CASSRTTDLNTEAFF
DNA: TGCGCCAGCAGCAGAACGACAGATTTGAACACTGAAGCTTTCTTT

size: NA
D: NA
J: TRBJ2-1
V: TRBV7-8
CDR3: CASRLGRGQGMRSGGIYNEQFF
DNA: TGTGCCAGCAGGCTAGGCCGGGGACAGGGGATGAGAAGCGGGGGGATCTACAATGAGCAGTTCTTC

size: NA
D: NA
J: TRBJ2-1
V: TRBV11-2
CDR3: CASNIQGHEQFF
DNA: TGTGCCAGCAACATACAGGGCCATGAGCAGTTCTTC

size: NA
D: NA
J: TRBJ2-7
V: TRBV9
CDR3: CASSVDGTRTYEQYF
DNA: TGTGCCAGCAGCGTGGACGGAACTAGAACCTACGAGCAGTACTTC

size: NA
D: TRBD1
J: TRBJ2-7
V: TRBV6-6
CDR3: CASGRQGGSYEQYF
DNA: TGTGCCAGCGGCAGACAGGGTGGGTCCTACGAGCAGTACTTC

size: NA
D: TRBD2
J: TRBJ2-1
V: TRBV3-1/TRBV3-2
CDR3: CASSPDGGVVYEQFF
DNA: TGTGCCAGCAGCCCCGACGGGGGGGTTGTATATGAGCAGTTCTTC

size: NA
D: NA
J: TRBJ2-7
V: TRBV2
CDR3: CASRKLTTSYEQYF
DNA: TGTGCCAGCAGAAAGTTGACGACGTCCTACGAGCAGTACTTC

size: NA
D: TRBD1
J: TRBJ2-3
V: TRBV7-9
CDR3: CASSPRDRGPRYTQYF
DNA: TGTGCCAGCAGCCCCCGGGACAGGGGGCCCAGGTATACGCAGTATTTT

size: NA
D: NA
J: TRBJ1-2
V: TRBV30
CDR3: CAWSVEGRRRTRGF
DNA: TGTGCCTGGAGTGTAGAGGGACGGCGTAGGACGCGGGGATTC

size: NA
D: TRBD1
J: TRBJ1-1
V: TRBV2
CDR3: CATQQGPLTEAFF
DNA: TGTGCCACCCAACAGGGGCCGCTCACTGAAGCTTTCTTT

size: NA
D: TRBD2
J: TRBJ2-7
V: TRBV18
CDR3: CASSQAGEGYEQYF
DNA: TGTGCCAGCTCGCAAGCGGGAGAAGGCTACGAGCAGTACTTC

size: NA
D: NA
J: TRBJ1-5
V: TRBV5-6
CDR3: CASSLGGGYSNQPQHF
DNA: TGTGCCAGCAGCTTGGGAGGGGGTTACAGCAATCAGCCCCAGCATTTT

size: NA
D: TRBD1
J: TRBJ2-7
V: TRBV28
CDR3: CASSPGTDFSEQYF
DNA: TGTGCCAGCAGCCCCGGGACAGATTTTAGCGAGCAGTACTTC

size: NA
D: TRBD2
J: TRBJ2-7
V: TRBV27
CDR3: CASSNPSGRAGAYEQYF
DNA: TGTGCCAGCAGTAATCCTAGCGGGAGGGCGGGGGCCTACGAGCAGTACTTC

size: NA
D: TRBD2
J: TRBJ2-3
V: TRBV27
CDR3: CASSQEAVLAGSAQYF
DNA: TGTGCCAGCAGTCAGGAAGCAGTTCTAGCGGGGTCGGCGCAGTATTTT

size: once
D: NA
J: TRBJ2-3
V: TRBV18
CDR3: CASSPPLERPDTQYF
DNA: TGTGCCAGCTCACCACCTTTGGAACGGCCAGATACGCAGTATTTT

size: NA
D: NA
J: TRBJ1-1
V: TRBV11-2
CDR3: CASRISGGNTEAFF
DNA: TGTGCCAGCCGAATATCGGGAGGGAACACTGAAGCTTTCTTT

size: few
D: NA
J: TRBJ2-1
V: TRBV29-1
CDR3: CSGWVYNEQFF
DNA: TGCAGCGGATGGGTCTACAATGAGCAGTTCTTC

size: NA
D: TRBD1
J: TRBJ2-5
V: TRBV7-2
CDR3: CASSLAYRGETQYF
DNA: TGTGCCAGCAGCTTAGCGTACAGGGGAGAGACCCAGTACTTC

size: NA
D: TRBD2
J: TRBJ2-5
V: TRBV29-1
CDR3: CSAYSGGETQYF
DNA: TGCAGCGCATATAGCGGGGGAGAGACCCAGTACTTC

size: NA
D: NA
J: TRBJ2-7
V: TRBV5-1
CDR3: CASSIATGATYEQYF
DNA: TGCGCCAGCAGCATCGCAACAGGAGCCACCTACGAGCAGTACTTC

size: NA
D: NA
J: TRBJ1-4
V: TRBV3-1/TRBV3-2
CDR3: CASSQRMGEKLFF
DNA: TGTGCCAGCAGCCAAAGAATGGGTGAAAAACTGTTTTTT

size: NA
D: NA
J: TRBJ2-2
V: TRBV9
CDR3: CASIFLAGSTGELFF
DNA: TGTGCCAGCATCTTCCTGGCCGGGTCCACCGGGGAGCTGTTTTTT

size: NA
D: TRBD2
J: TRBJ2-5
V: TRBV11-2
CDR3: CASSPSGQETQYF
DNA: TGTGCCAGCAGCCCTAGCGGGCAAGAGACCCAGTACTTC

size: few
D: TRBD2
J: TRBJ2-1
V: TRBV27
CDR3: CASSLVAGGYNEQFF
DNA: TGTGCCAGCAGTTTAGTAGCGGGAGGCTACAATGAGCAGTTCTTC

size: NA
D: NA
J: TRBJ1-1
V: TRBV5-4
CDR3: CASSFPGNTEAFF
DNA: TGTGCCAGCAGCTTCCCGGGGAACACTGAAGCTTTCTTT

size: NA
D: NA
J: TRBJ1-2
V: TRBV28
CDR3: CASSLAINYGYTF
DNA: TGTGCCAGCAGTTTAGCTATAAACTATGGCTACACCTTC

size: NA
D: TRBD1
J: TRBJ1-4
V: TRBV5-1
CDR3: CASSLDGRGYEKLFF
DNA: TGCGCCAGCAGCTTGGATGGCAGGGGGTATGAAAAACTGTTTTTT

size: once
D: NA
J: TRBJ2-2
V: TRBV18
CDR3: CASSPPSVLNTGELFF
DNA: TGTGCCAGCTCACCACCCTCCGTCTTGAACACCGGGGAGCTGTTTTTT

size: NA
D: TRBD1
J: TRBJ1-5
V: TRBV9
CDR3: CASSVGQGVNQPQHF
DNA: TGTGCCAGCAGCGTAGGACAGGGGGTCAATCAGCCCCAGCATTTT

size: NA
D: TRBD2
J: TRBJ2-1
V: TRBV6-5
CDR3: CAGSGGHSDEQFF
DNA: TGTGCCGGGAGCGGGGGCCATTCCGATGAGCAGTTCTTC

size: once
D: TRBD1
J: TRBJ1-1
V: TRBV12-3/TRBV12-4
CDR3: CASSLGQFLEAFF
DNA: TGTGCCAGCAGTTTGGGACAGTTTCTTGAAGCTTTCTTT

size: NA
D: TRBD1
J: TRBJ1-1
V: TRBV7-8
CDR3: CASSHGQGARTEAFF
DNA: TGTGCCAGCAGCCACGGACAGGGGGCTCGAACTGAAGCTTTCTTT